The present T cell receptor beta chain was sequenced within a study of technical replicates of blood from a handful of donors. The method was immunoSEQ multiplex PCR; TCRdb's version includes in-frame clones alone and lacks a portion of them. The table includes more than 75,000 clones, 90% to 96% detected once. Germline lookup yields CDR1 LNHNV and CDR2 YYDKDF (reference sequence). The V end lost 0 bases, the J end lost 4 bases, and 6 bases lay between the germline ends. This CDR3 is 13 amino acids long. The receptor was isolated from a human donor in good health. The chain couples TRBV15 to TRBJ1-1; weak D call: TRBD1 (5 bases). Sequencing used T cells isolated from PBMCs. CDR3 sequence (DNA): TGTGCCACCAGCAGAGATCAGGGCACTGAAGCTTTCTTT. It codes for CATSRDQGTEAFF.